The 15 T cell receptor beta chains below come from one sample, sequenced in a study of blood T cells in healthy people across ages. A second 7 to 11 cycle PCR used barcoded and J-beta primers. Each CDR3 protein gets one entry after TCRdb re-called the 5' RACE reads with MiXCR. The top ten clones hold 20% to 25% of a sample with some 1,800,000 distinct CDR3 sequences, about two fifths of them seen once. The sequencing input was blood. Every receptor here comes from a human donor in good health.

The chain employs TRBV7-3 and TRBJ2-7; TRBD2 matches 10 bases. The V segment lost 5 bases and the J segment 8 bases; nucleotides outside the gene matches: 9. Looked up from germline, CDR1 is SGHTA and CDR2 is FQGTGA. This CDR3 is 14 amino acids long. CDR3 coding DNA: TGTGCCAGCAGCCCTGGGACTAGCGCAGGGAAGCAGTACTTC. Amino acids: CASSPGTSAGKQYF.

The chain carries TRBV29-1 and TRBJ2-1, with D possibly matching TRBD1 (6 bases). Germline CDR1 SQVTM, CDR2 ANQGSEA. CDR3 length: 13 residues. Trimming stripped 4 bases from V and 2 bases from J, with 9 bases between. DNA of the CDR3: TGCAGCGTTGTATGGGACACCTACAATGAGCAGTTCTTC. It translates to CSVVWDTYNEQFF.

The chain combines TRBV5-1 with TRBJ2-1; 7 nucleotides agree with TRBD1. The germline CDR1 and CDR2 sequences are SGHRS and YFSETQ. Germline trimming cut 6 bases from V and 6 bases from J; bases unmatched to any gene: 9. CDR3 length equals 14 residues. CDR3: CASTDRYKSNEQFF. The CDR3 DNA reads TGCGCCAGCACGGACAGGTACAAAAGCAATGAGCAGTTCTTC.

The chain employs TRBV14 and TRBJ1-2; 9 positions match TRBD1. V was clipped by 5 bases and J by 6 bases; unmatched bases: 7. There are 14 residues in the CDR3. Germline V gives CDR1 SGHDN, CDR2 FVKESK. The CDR3, as DNA: TGTGCCAGCAGCGCTTTCCGGGACAGGGATGGCTACACCTTC. Amino acids: CASSAFRDRDGYTF.

This clonotype appeared once. The chain uses TRBV7-2 and TRBJ2-5, with 8 bases lining up with TRBD2. The V gene end was trimmed by 5 bases and the J gene end by 9 bases; junction bases not matched to a gene: 11. The germline V gene encodes CDR1 SGHTA and CDR2 FQGNSA. The length of the CDR3 is 14 residues. The CDR3 region has the DNA TGTGCCAGCAGCAGCCTAGCGGGCTCCATAGCCCAGTACTTC. As protein: CASSSLAGSIAQYF.

This clonotype was counted between two and nine times. This chain joins TRBV7-9 and TRBJ1-1, with D tentatively TRBD1 (5 bases). This CDR3 spans 12 amino acids. The V end lost 4 bases, the J end lost 8 bases, and 11 bases lay between the germline ends. The germline gives CDR1 SEHNR, CDR2 FQNEAQ (reference sequence). For the CDR3, the DNA is TGTGCCAGCAGCTACATCCGGGACGAAGCTTTCTTT. It encodes CASSYIRDEAFF.

A note on this clonotype: Mismatch with germline at one junction end may stem from a read error. The chain joins TRBV29-1 to TRBJ2-3; D tentatively reads TRBD1 or TRBD2 (5 bases each). Germline lookup yields CDR1 SQVTM and CDR2 ANQGSEA. The CDR3 spans 13 residues. The CDR3 DNA reads as TGCAGCGTCGATGGGACCAACACAGGTACGCAGTATTTT. This gives the protein CSVDGTNTGTQYF.

The gene calls are TRBV4-2 and TRBJ1-2; no reliable D call. In germline, CDR1 is LGHNA, CDR2 YNFKEQ. The CDR3 extends over 14 amino acids. The V end was cut by 1 base, the J end by 4 bases, with 10 bases between. The CDR3 spells CASSQGASLYGYTF. The CDR3 DNA sequence: TGTGCCAGCAGCCAAGGGGCCAGCCTCTATGGCTACACCTTC.

This clonotype has more than one count but fewer than ten. The J gene is TRBJ2-1, the V gene TRBV9; 7 nucleotides line up with TRBD2. Germline CDR1 is SGDLS and CDR2 is YYNGEE. Trimming at V came to 4 bases and at J to 7 bases, leaving 17 bases not matched to a gene. The CDR3 runs to 17 residues. The CDR3 bases are TGTGCCAGCAGCAAGTACCTAGCGGCCGGAGGTCTAAATGAGCAGTTCTTC. Translation gives CASSKYLAAGGLNEQFF.

There are many counts of this clonotype. V is TRBV20-1 and J is TRBJ1-2; 7 nucleotides agree with TRBD1. CDR3 length equals 14 residues. Germline CDR1 DFQATT, CDR2 SNEGSKA (reference sequence). V was pared by 6 bases and J by 4 bases, with 11 bases of the junction left unmatched. CDR3: CSATKQGSLYGYTF. CDR3 sequence (DNA): TGCAGTGCCACAAAACAGGGGTCTCTCTATGGCTACACCTTC.

V usage is TRBV12-5 and J usage is TRBJ1-2; 7 bases line up with TRBD1. The CDR3 length is 16 residues. CDR1 is LGHNT, CDR2 FRNRAP, per germline. Trimming at V came to 5 bases and at J to 4 bases, leaving 13 bases not matched to a gene. The CDR3 spells CASGTTPRTGAYGYTF. The CDR3 nucleotides read TGTGCTAGTGGTACGACTCCCAGAACAGGGGCCTATGGCTACACCTTC. Based on the CDR3 plus reference TRBV12-5 and TRBJ1-2, the full variable domain is DARVTQTPRHKVTEMGQEVTMRCQPILGHNTVFWYRQTMMQGLELLAYFRNRAPLDDSGMPKDRFSAEMPDATLATLKIQPSEPRDSAVYFCASGTTPRTGAYGYTFGSGTRLTVV.

The V gene is TRBV9, the J gene TRBJ1-5, with D hard to call. Trimming shortened V by 2 bases and J by 2 bases, and 11 bases separated the two germline ends. The length of the CDR3 is 15 residues. CDR1 and CDR2 from the germline V gene are SGDLS and YYNGEE. CDR3 protein: CASSVRLVRNQPQHF. The CDR3 DNA reads as TGTGCCAGCAGCGTTAGACTGGTTCGCAATCAGCCCCAGCATTTT.

Many counts were recorded for this clonotype. The V and J genes are TRBV6-6 and TRBJ2-4; 9 nucleotides align to TRBD1. V lost 6 bases to trimming and J lost 0 bases; unmatched junction nucleotides: 9. The germline V gene encodes CDR1 MNHNY and CDR2 SVGAGI (reference sequence). This CDR3 spans 17 amino acids. CDR3 bases: TGTGCCAGCAGACCCGGGACAGGGTACATAGCCAAAAACATTCAGTACTTC. Translated, it gives CASRPGTGYIAKNIQYF.

On this clonotype itself: Its ends do not fully match the called genes, so a read error is possible. The chain recombines TRBV12-3 or TRBV12-4 with TRBJ2-1, with TRBD1 matching over 7 bases. The CDR3 spans 17 residues. The chain's CDR3 is CASSLGGQSDSHNEQFF. The DNA of the CDR3 is TGTGCCAGCAGTTTAGGGGGACAGTCTGACTCCCACAATGAGCAGTTCTTC.

The chain recombines TRBV6-4 with TRBJ2-3; 8 bases fit TRBD2. CDR3 length equals 15 residues. Germline V gene lookup returns CDR1 MRHNA and CDR2 SNTAGT. The junction had 10 bases not matched to a gene; V was cut back by 4 bases and J by 7 bases. The CDR3 DNA sequence: TGTGCCAGCAGTGTGACTAGCGTGAGAGGGTATACGCAGTATTTT. It yields the protein CASSVTSVRGYTQYF.